What follows is one TCR beta chain and its context. What it binds is unknown. Eight distinct reactions (per sample) were used to make the cDNA. TCRdb reprocessed the 5' RACE reads and reports one entry per CDR3 protein, with no DNA. Its table records 200,000 to 250,000 distinct CDR3 sequences. Germline lookup yields CDR1 SGHAT and CDR2 FQNNGV. CDR3 length equals 15 residues. Per donor there was one draw, yielding a blood sample of roughly 2.6 ml. The sample is drawn from a study of monozygotic twins with inflammatory bowel disease. Study conclusions and caveats: Patient repertoire variability may have increased through differing immunosuppressive treatments. The study found lower TCRbeta diversity (inverse Simpson) in IBD patients than in healthy co-twins.

The sequencing input was blood. The chain joins TRBV11-2 to TRBJ2-1; the D call of TRBD2 rests on TCRdb alone, since no DNA is present to check it. The sequence came from a human donor with ulcerative colitis or Crohn's disease, or a healthy co-twin of an affected twin (not recorded which). CDR3 sequence: CASSPLGNLHNEQFF.